By sample fraction, the clone carrying this T cell receptor delta chain is medium-sized (0.01 to 0.1%). The data derive from a study of DNA immune sequencing with unique molecular identifiers. The overall study: Sequencing used genomic DNA of immunomagnetically enriched buffy-coat γδ T cells. Enriched γδ T-cell DNA input was roughly 0.1 ug; non-enriched PBMC DNA input was around 1 ug.

Genomic DNA underwent 32-plex PCR targeting all 8 TRDV and 4 TRDJ genes. A 12-nucleotide UMI was added during 3 to 4 barcoding PCR cycles before adapter PCR. TCRdb repeated clone calling on the multiplex PCR reads with CATT. Of over 550 delta-chain clones in the sample, more than 10% are singletons; the top ten hold around 70%. The receptor comes from a human donor in good health. The sequencing input was gamma-delta T cells from PBMCs.

Written as DNA, the CDR3 is TGTGCCTGTGACGCCCTACTGGGGGATAGGACCGATAAACTCATCTTT. Protein product: CACDALLGDRTDKLIF. The V gene is TRDV2, the J gene TRDJ1, with 11 bases aligning to TRDD3. CDR3 size: 16 residues. The V gene's germline CDR1 is GEAIGNYY and CDR2 EKD. The ends lost 3 bases at V and 2 bases at J; junction bases unmatched: 7.